The sequence of this T cell receptor (beta chain) was determined in a study of cytomegalovirus exposure and HLA in healthy donors. Use of 60 Vbeta and 13 Jbeta primers characterized the PCR. TCRdb keeps only in-frame clones here, not all; method: immunoSEQ multiplex PCR. This table holds hundreds of thousands of clones, approximately 80% found once. Study findings and constraints: In vitro testing confirmed a few CMV-associated chains as specific for CMV antigens.

Germline V gene data show CDR1 as MDHEN and CDR2 as SYDVKM. The CDR3 is 12 amino acids. V shed 6 bases and J shed 8 bases, with 8 bases lying between them. For this clone: Its antigen is currently unknown.

What was sequenced was PBMCs. This sequence was found in a man aged 25-45 years in good health and CMV-seronegative. The rearrangement links TRBV28 to TRBJ1-6; D gene uncertain. The CDR3 DNA sequence: TGTGCCAGCAGAAACGGGGATTCACCCCTCCACTTT. As protein: CASRNGDSPLHF.